Listed here are 29 T cell receptor beta chains from one sample, sequenced in a study of blood T cell repertoires in COVID-19. Here immunoSEQ multiplex PCR was the method, and the copy in TCRdb shows in-frame clones only, minus some. The sample includes over 300,000 clones, about 83% seen only once; the top ten take about 1.7%. Sample: peripheral blood. Every receptor here comes from a woman between 50 and 59 years old with acute or convalescent COVID-19.

V usage is TRBV7-2 and J usage is TRBJ2-3; weak D call: TRBD1 (6 bases). The germline V and J ends were trimmed by 3 bases and 3 bases, with 13 bases remaining between them. The germline V gene has CDR1 SGHTA and CDR2 FQGNSA. This CDR3 contains 15 residues. CDR3 amino acids: CASSFPLQGTDTQYF. The CDR3 DNA reads as TGTGCCAGCAGCTTTCCCCTCCAGGGGACAGATACGCAGTATTTT.

The chain carries TRBV15 and TRBJ2-7; 9 bases align to TRBD1. CDR3 size: 15 residues. CDR1 is LNHNV, CDR2 YYDKDF, per germline (reference sequence). The V segment lost 2 bases and the J segment 3 bases; nucleotides outside the gene matches: 5. CDR3 sequence (DNA): TGTGCCACCAGCAGATGGGACAGGGACAACTACGAGCAGTACTTC. Its translation: CATSRWDRDNYEQYF.

The chain couples TRBV6-6 to TRBJ2-1; D may be TRBD2 (5 bases). The CDR3 covers 15 residues. V was shortened by 2 bases and J by 2 bases, with 10 bases between the two germline ends. From germline, CDR1 is MNHNY and CDR2 SVGAGI (reference sequence). CDR3 DNA: TGTGCCAGCAGTTACGAGAGCGGAACCTACAATGAGCAGTTCTTC. Protein sequence: CASSYESGTYNEQFF.

The gene calls are TRBV7-2 and TRBJ2-5; possible D gene TRBD2, 5 bases. This CDR3 has 12 residues. Germline CDR1 and CDR2: SGHTA and FQGNSA. Between the trimmed V and J ends, which lost 2 bases and 5 bases, there was a span of 6 bases. The CDR3: CASSLRDETQYF. CDR3 nucleotides: TGTGCCAGCAGCTTACGGGATGAGACCCAGTACTTC.

The chain is built from TRBV5-1 and TRBJ2-1; 11 bases fit TRBD2. Trimming removed 5 bases from V and 7 bases from J; junction bases left unmatched: 11. The germline CDR1 and CDR2 sequences are SGHRS and YFSETQ. There are 16 residues in the CDR3. This CDR3 is CASSRAGTSGVNEQFF. The CDR3 bases are TGCGCCAGCAGTAGAGCCGGGACTAGCGGAGTTAATGAGCAGTTCTTC. The variable domain in full, with the rest retrieved from reference TRBV5-1 and TRBJ2-1, is KAGVTQTPRYLIKTRGQQVTLSCSPISGHRSVSWYQQTPGQGLQFLFEYFSETQRNKGNFPGRFSGRQFSNSRSEMNVSTLELGDSALYLCASSRAGTSGVNEQFFGPGTRLTVL.

The rearrangement links TRBV15 to TRBJ2-5; D ambiguous. This CDR3 contains 11 residues. Trimming removed 3 bases from V and 5 bases from J, with 4 bases in between. CDR1 is LNHNV and CDR2 is YYDKDF in the germline V gene (reference sequence). In DNA form, the CDR3 reads TGTGCCACCAGCAGCATGGAGACCCAGTACTTC. Amino acid sequence: CATSSMETQYF.

The chain links TRBV5-1 to TRBJ1-1, with 7 bases aligning to TRBD1. The germline V gene encodes CDR1 SGHRS and CDR2 YFSETQ. V dropped 4 bases and J dropped 1; count of bases not matched to a gene: 4. This CDR3 has 14 amino acids. The CDR3 DNA follows: TGCGCCAGCAGCCAGGGACAGAGGAACACTGAAGCTTTCTTT. Encoded protein: CASSQGQRNTEAFF.

The chain recombines TRBV24-1 with TRBJ2-5, with D maybe TRBD1 (5 bases). CDR3 length: 13 residues. Germline V gene data show CDR1 as KGHDR and CDR2 as SFDVKD. V shed 4 bases and J shed 5 bases, with 10 bases lying between them. The CDR3 DNA sequence: TGTGCCACCAGTGAAGGGGCTCGGGAGACCCAGTACTTC. Its protein product is CATSEGARETQYF.

The V gene is TRBV27, the J gene TRBJ1-1, with a weak D call TRBD1 (6 bases). V lost 7 bases to trimming and J lost 5 bases, with 20 bases between them. The CDR3 is 15 residues long. The germline CDR1 and CDR2 sequences are MNHEY and SMNVEV (reference sequence). CDR3 sequence (DNA): TGTGCCAGCATCTTGCGTTCGGGGGGCAGAACTGAAGCTTTCTTT. This gives the protein CASILRSGGRTEAFF.

J is TRBJ2-5 and V is TRBV9; 10 bases match TRBD2. This CDR3 comprises 17 residues. Germline values: CDR1 SGDLS, CDR2 YYNGEE. The V segment lost 4 bases and the J segment 0 bases; nucleotides outside the gene matches: 9. CDR3 DNA: TGTGCCAGCAGCTTAACCGGGACTAGCGCGTACCAAGAGACCCAGTACTTC. This codes for CASSLTGTSAYQETQYF.

This clone was observed a handful of times. This chain links TRBV3-1 (or the pseudogene TRBV3-2) with TRBJ1-2, with 7 nucleotides matching TRBD1. This CDR3 contains 14 residues. CDR1 and CDR2 from the germline V gene are LGHDT and YNNKEL (reference sequence). J lost 0 bases, V lost 3 bases, and 1 base had no gene match. In nucleotides, the CDR3 is TGTGCCAGCAGCCAGGGGACAGCTAACTATGGCTACACCTTC. Translating it yields CASSQGTANYGYTF.

The chain links TRBV9 to TRBJ2-1, with 8 positions matching TRBD2. Germline-derived CDR1 and CDR2 are SGDLS and YYNGEE. The CDR3 covers 15 residues. J lost 3 bases, V lost 4 bases, and 6 bases had no gene match. CDR3 protein: CASSPREGIYNEQFF. The CDR3 nucleotides read TGTGCCAGCAGCCCTCGGGAGGGTATCTACAATGAGCAGTTCTTC.

The genes are TRBV13 and TRBJ2-3; possibly TRBD2 for D (7 bases). Germline V gives CDR1 PRHDT, CDR2 FYEKMQ (reference sequence). The CDR3 has 14 amino acids. Trimming pared 5 bases from V and 2 bases from J, leaving 11 bases between. The CDR3 region is CASSPGDYTDTQYF. CDR3 sequence (DNA): TGTGCCAGCAGCCCAGGGGACTACACAGATACGCAGTATTTT.

The V and J genes are TRBV19 and TRBJ2-7; 7 nucleotides align to TRBD2. The germline V gene encodes CDR1 LNHDA and CDR2 SQIVND (reference sequence). The V and J ends lost 1 base and 0 bases, in that order; junction bases with no gene match: 3. This CDR3 is built from 15 residues. The CDR3 DNA reads TGTGCCAGTAGTATAGGGGGGACTACCTCCTACGAGCAGTACTTC. Translated: CASSIGGTTSYEQYF.

This sequence joins TRBV2 and TRBJ2-5, with TRBD1 identical over 7 bases. The length of the CDR3 is 17 residues. Trimming at V came to 2 bases and at J to 0 bases, leaving 9 bases not matched to a gene. Germline CDR1 SNHLY, CDR2 FYNNEI. DNA for the CDR3: TGTGCCAGCAGTGAACGCCGGAGACAGGGATACCAAGAGACCCAGTACTTC. Translating gives CASSERRRQGYQETQYF.

V and J are TRBV7-3 and TRBJ2-1; D unclear. V was trimmed by 2 bases and J by 1 base, leaving 9 bases between them. Germline V gene data show CDR1 as SGHTA and CDR2 as FQGTGA. The length of the CDR3 is 15 residues. CDR3 in amino acids: CASSLGSWSYNEQFF. The DNA of the CDR3 is TGTGCCAGCAGCTTAGGTAGTTGGTCCTACAATGAGCAGTTCTTC.

V gene TRBV10-3 combines with J gene TRBJ2-3; D is possibly TRBD2 (6 bases). Germline lookup yields CDR1 ENHRY and CDR2 SYGVKD. V was clipped by 6 bases and J by 0 bases, with 13 bases between them. The CDR3 length is 15 residues. CDR3 amino acids: CAISRRSGSTDTQYF. For the CDR3, the DNA is TGTGCCATCAGCAGGAGAAGCGGGAGCACAGATACGCAGTATTTT.

The chain joins TRBV29-1 to TRBJ2-7; no firm D call. V lost 6 bases to trimming and J lost 7 bases, with 13 bases between them. This CDR3 spans 11 amino acids. The germline CDR1 and CDR2 sequences are SQVTM and ANQGSEA. CDR3 bases: TGCAGCGTCAGGTCAGGCCTTGAGCAGTACTTC. Translation: CSVRSGLEQYF.

The rearrangement links TRBV28 to TRBJ2-1; TRBD1 matches 7 bases. The CDR3 covers 16 residues. Unmatched junction bases numbered 16, after V lost 7 bases and J lost 7 bases. CDR1 is MDHEN, CDR2 SYDVKM, per germline. The CDR3 loop reads CASNPTGLGIGNEQFF. Here the CDR3 DNA reads TGTGCCAGCAACCCGACAGGGTTGGGGATCGGGAATGAGCAGTTCTTC.

This chain joins TRBV27 and TRBJ2-7, with D perhaps TRBD1 (6 bases). The length of the CDR3 is 15 residues. Trimming took 6 bases from V and 5 from J, leaving 20 bases between them. Germline V gene lookup returns CDR1 MNHEY and CDR2 SMNVEV (reference sequence). The CDR3 loop reads CASSSYRALRDEQYF. The CDR3 region has the DNA TGTGCCAGCAGCTCCTACAGGGCCCTGAGGGACGAGCAGTACTTC.

V and J are TRBV5-1 and TRBJ1-3, with TRBD1 as a possible D gene (6 bases). Trimming pared 5 bases from V and 4 bases from J, leaving 16 bases between. Per germline, CDR1 SGHRS and CDR2 YFSETQ. The CDR3 consists of 15 residues. This chain's CDR3 is CASSSAGASGNTIYF. CDR3 bases: TGCGCCAGCAGTTCCGCGGGGGCTTCCGGAAACACCATATATTTT.

The rearrangement uses TRBV7-2 and TRBJ2-1; TRBD2 aligns across 15 bases. Losses at the gene ends were 2 bases for V and 2 bases for J; bases not matched to a gene: 7. CDR1 SGHTA and CDR2 FQGNSA come from the germline V gene. The CDR3 extends over 19 amino acids. Here the CDR3 DNA reads TGTGCCAGCAGCTTAACCGGACTAGCGGGAGGGGGCCCCTACAATGAGCAGTTCTTC. Translating it yields CASSLTGLAGGGPYNEQFF.

The genes are TRBV5-6 and TRBJ1-1, with D maybe TRBD1 (5 bases). Trimming removed 2 bases at V and 4 bases at J, with 9 bases between. The CDR3 consists of 13 residues. The germline gives CDR1 SGHDT, CDR2 YYEEEE. The DNA of the CDR3 is TGTGCCAGCAGCTTCAGGGATCGCACTGAAGCTTTCTTT. Its translation is CASSFRDRTEAFF.

The rearrangement links TRBV24-1 to TRBJ1-2; D gene unclear. V was trimmed by 4 bases and J by 7 bases, leaving 12 bases between them. The CDR3 extends over 13 amino acids. Germline V gives CDR1 KGHDR, CDR2 SFDVKD. The CDR3 protein is CATSEEVGGGYTF. In DNA form, the CDR3 reads TGTGCCACCAGTGAGGAGGTAGGAGGTGGCTACACCTTC.

This chain links TRBV2 with TRBJ2-5; 9 bases fit TRBD1. Trimming removed 6 bases from V and 2 bases from J; junction bases left unmatched: 7. The CDR3 is 15 residues long. Germline V gene data show CDR1 as SNHLY and CDR2 as FYNNEI. The DNA of the CDR3 is TGTGCCAGCAGCGAGGGGACAGGGTGGCAAGAGACCCAGTACTTC. Residues: CASSEGTGWQETQYF.

The chain carries TRBV5-1 and TRBJ2-7; the match to TRBD1 covers 8 bases. V trimming: 2 bases; J trimming: 0 bases; junction bases outside the gene matches: 7. CDR3 size: 16 residues. Per germline, CDR1 SGHRS and CDR2 YFSETQ. The CDR3 nucleotides are TGCGCCAGCAGCTTCGTGACAGGGGCGACCTCCTACGAGCAGTACTTC. Translation: CASSFVTGATSYEQYF.

V and J are TRBV2 and TRBJ2-1; 7 bases line up with TRBD2. The V gene end was trimmed by 3 bases and the J gene end by 3 bases; junction bases not matched to a gene: 5. The CDR3 loop spans 15 amino acids. From germline, CDR1 is SNHLY and CDR2 FYNNEI. CDR3 sequence reads: CASSELGRIYNEQFF. The CDR3 DNA is TGTGCCAGCAGTGAGCTCGGGAGGATCTACAATGAGCAGTTCTTC.

This chain connects TRBV4-2 to TRBJ1-2; unclear D gene. The CDR3 sequence is 16 residues long. The V end lost 1 base, the J end lost 8 bases, and 20 bases lay between the germline ends. Germline CDR1 is LGHNA and CDR2 is YNFKEQ. CDR3 nucleotide sequence: TGTGCCAGCAGCCAAGGGCTACGGGGAGTCCCTGGGGGCTACACCTTC. This sequence encodes CASSQGLRGVPGGYTF.

This rearrangement joins TRBV6-6 to TRBJ1-1; TRBD1 is a possible D gene (6 bases). V dropped 2 bases and J dropped 4 bases, with 17 bases sitting between them. The CDR3 totals 16 residues. CDR1 and CDR2 (germline): MNHNY, SVGAGI (reference sequence). The CDR3 loop is CASSYPLGGASTEAFF. CDR3 DNA: TGTGCCAGCAGTTACCCCCTCGGGGGGGCTAGCACTGAAGCTTTCTTT.